These 19 T cell receptor beta chains were all obtained from the same sample, sequenced in a study of control samples from healthy donors and cancer patients. Clones were read by immunoSEQ multiplex PCR, and TCRdb kept only the in-frame ones, dropping some. The repertoire has about 42,000 clones, 75% to 90% of them found once; the top ten carry about half. The specimen sequenced was blood. These receptors originate from a man in his fifties or sixties in good health.

This rearrangement joins TRBV27 to TRBJ2-7; 14 bases agree with TRBD2. The ends lost 3 bases at V and 4 bases at J; junction bases unmatched: 5. This CDR3 has 16 amino acids. CDR1 and CDR2 from the germline V gene are MNHEY and SMNVEV (reference sequence). The CDR3 loop is CASSFSWTSGGYEQYF. DNA of the CDR3: TGTGCCAGCAGTTTCTCTTGGACTAGCGGGGGGTACGAGCAGTACTTC.

This chain links TRBV27 with TRBJ2-3, with TRBD1 as a possible D gene (6 bases). Germline assignment: CDR1 MNHEY and CDR2 SMNVEV (reference sequence). The CDR3 consists of 14 residues. The V gene lost 5 bases and the J gene lost 6 bases, with 15 bases spanning the gap. CDR3 bases: TGTGCCAGCAGTACCCGACAGGCTTCTGATACGCAGTATTTT. It codes for CASSTRQASDTQYF.

This chain connects TRBV21-1 to TRBJ1-6. TRBV21-1 is assigned pseudogene status. The CDR3 totals 15 residues. The DNA of the CDR3 is TGTGCCAGCAGCAAAGTCTCAGCTCCCTTTTCACCCCTCCACTTT. It encodes CASSKVSAPFSPLHF.

V gene TRBV19 combines with J gene TRBJ1-1; D is unresolved. Germline V gene sequence: CDR1 LNHDA, CDR2 SQIVND (reference sequence). Trimming shortened V by 7 bases and J by 1 base, and 13 bases separated the two germline ends. The CDR3 runs to 14 residues. CDR3 loop: CASNVRNRNTEAFF. The CDR3 nucleotides are TGTGCCAGTAATGTTCGAAACAGGAACACTGAAGCTTTCTTT.

The chain is built from TRBV2 and TRBJ2-7; 8 bases are shared with TRBD1. CDR3 size: 14 residues. J lost 5 bases, V lost 6 bases, and 9 bases had no gene match. Germline CDR1 SNHLY, CDR2 FYNNEI. As DNA, the CDR3 is TGTGCCAGCAGGCGGGACAGGTCGGACCACGAGCAGTACTTC. The encoded protein is CASRRDRSDHEQYF.

This clone is hyperexpanded (1% or more) in the sample. V gene TRBV11-1 combines with J gene TRBJ2-7; 8 bases fit TRBD1. The V gene's germline CDR1 is SGHAT and CDR2 FQDESV (reference sequence). V trimming: 4 bases; J trimming: 5 bases; junction bases outside the gene matches: 7. This CDR3 is 14 amino acids long. The CDR3 sequence is CASSYGQGLDEQYF. The CDR3 DNA sequence: TGTGCCAGCAGCTACGGACAGGGTCTCGACGAGCAGTACTTC.

This clone was picked up one time. This chain joins TRBV18 and TRBJ1-3; 9 bases agree with TRBD1. The CDR3 totals 17 residues. Trimming removed 1 base from V and 2 bases from J; junction bases left unmatched: 6. The germline V gene has CDR1 KGHSH and CDR2 LQKENI. The CDR3 sequence is CASSPLGQGNTGNTIYF. As DNA, the CDR3 is TGTGCCAGCTCACCACTGGGACAGGGTAACACTGGAAACACCATATATTTT.

A single count supports this clone. The chain carries TRBV5-1 and TRBJ2-3; 12 bases line up with TRBD2. J gave up 3 bases and V 4 bases, and 3 bases lay outside the gene matches. From germline, CDR1 is SGHRS and CDR2 YFSETQ. This CDR3 region has 15 residues. CDR3 in amino acids: CASSPGLAGTDTQYF. Here the CDR3 DNA reads TGCGCCAGCAGCCCGGGACTAGCGGGTACAGATACGCAGTATTTT.

The chain couples TRBV28 to TRBJ1-5; the match to TRBD1 covers 11 bases. The CDR3 has 16 residues. CDR1 is MDHEN, CDR2 SYDVKM, per germline. The J segment lost 4 bases and the V segment lost 7 bases, leaving 9 bases of the junction unmatched. This CDR3 is CASTRDRGFLNQPQHF. CDR3 sequence (DNA): TGTGCCAGCACTCGGGACAGGGGGTTCCTAAATCAGCCCCAGCATTTT.

The chain links TRBV6-5 to TRBJ2-3, with D possibly matching TRBD2 (6 bases). The V and J ends lost 5 bases and 4 bases respectively, with 13 bases between them. The CDR3 totals 14 residues. CDR1 is MNHEY, CDR2 SVGAGI, per germline. The CDR3 loop is CASSPRTTSDTQYF. The CDR3 nucleotides read TGTGCCAGCAGTCCCAGGACTACCTCAGATACGCAGTATTTT.

V and J are TRBV5-6 and TRBJ2-7, with TRBD1 identical over 8 bases. Per the germline V gene, CDR1 is SGHDT and CDR2 is YYEEEE. Trimming took 4 bases from V and 5 from J; bases not matched to a gene: 2. This CDR3 is built from 12 residues. As DNA, the CDR3 is TGTGCCAGCAGCATGACAGGGGACGAGCAGTACTTC. Translation: CASSMTGDEQYF.

V gene TRBV15 combines with J gene TRBJ1-4; TRBD1 matches at 8 bases. V trimming: 6 bases; J trimming: 5 bases; junction bases outside the gene matches: 8. This CDR3 contains 15 residues. In germline, CDR1 is LNHNV, CDR2 YYDKDF (reference sequence). CDR3 coding DNA: TGTGCCACCAGAACTTACGGGACAGGCAATGAAAAACTGTTTTTT. This translates into CATRTYGTGNEKLFF.

The rearrangement joins TRBV4-1 to TRBJ2-3; TRBD2 might be the D (6 bases). The CDR3 has 14 amino acids. Trimming removed 4 bases at V and 5 bases at J, with 13 bases between. The germline V gene has CDR1 MGHRA and CDR2 YSYEKL. Here the CDR3 reads CASSLLQGGDTQYF. DNA for the CDR3: TGCGCCAGCAGCCTCCTTCAGGGAGGAGATACGCAGTATTTT.

The genes are TRBV5-4 and TRBJ2-7, with TRBD1 matching over 12 bases. Trimming took 1 base from V and 3 from J; bases not matched to a gene: 5. The CDR3 covers 16 residues. Per the germline V gene, CDR1 is SGHNT and CDR2 is YYREEE (reference sequence). The CDR3 is CASSLKGTGGLYEQYF. In DNA form, the CDR3 reads TGTGCCAGCAGCTTGAAAGGGACAGGGGGCCTCTACGAGCAGTACTTC.

The genes are TRBV28 and TRBJ2-1; 9 positions agree with TRBD2. CDR3 length equals 15 residues. CDR1 and CDR2 (germline): MDHEN, SYDVKM. The V and J ends lost 2 bases and 10 bases, in that order; junction bases with no gene match: 9. The CDR3 reads CASSLGTSLAQEQFF. The CDR3 bases are TGTGCCAGCAGTTTAGGGACTAGCTTGGCGCAAGAGCAGTTCTTC. The entire variable domain, with the rest obtained from reference TRBV28 and TRBJ2-1, is as follows: DVKVTQSSRYLVKRTGEKVFLECVQDMDHENMFWYRQDPGLGLRLIYFSYDVKMKEKGDIPEGYSVSREKKERFSLILESASTNQTSMYLCASSLGTSLAQEQFFGPGTRLTVL.

This rearrangement joins TRBV27 to TRBJ1-5; D perhaps matches TRBD1 (6 bases). Germline V CDR1 and CDR2: MNHEY, SMNVEV (reference sequence). The CDR3 loop spans 14 amino acids. Trimming left V 5 bases short and J 8 bases short, with 16 bases between. This CDR3 is CASSPRARGEPQHF. The CDR3 DNA sequence: TGTGCCAGCAGTCCTCGGGCCAGGGGAGAGCCCCAGCATTTT.

The chain combines TRBV2 with TRBJ1-4; 9 bases align to TRBD1. Germline CDR1 is SNHLY and CDR2 is FYNNEI. V trimming: 5 bases; J trimming: 0 bases; junction bases outside the gene matches: 4. CDR3 length: 16 residues. The DNA for the CDR3 is TGTGCCAGCAGTTCCCGGGACAGGGCAACTAATGAAAAACTGTTTTTT. Amino acid sequence: CASSSRDRATNEKLFF. Full variable domain (missing parts from reference TRBV2 and TRBJ1-4): EPEVTQTPSHQVTQMGQEVILRCVPISNHLYFYWYRQILGQKVEFLVSFYNNEISEKSEIFDDQFSVERPDGSNFTLKIRSTKLEDSAMYFCASSSRDRATNEKLFFGSGTQLSVL.

J is TRBJ1-6 and V is TRBV6-5; 7 bases map to TRBD1. With 10 bases clipped from V and 7 bases from J, the junction kept 7 bases outside the gene matches. This CDR3 has 13 residues. The germline CDR1 and CDR2 sequences are MNHEY and SVGAGI. This CDR3 reads CATTQTGNSPLHF. The DNA of the CDR3 is TGTGCCACCACTCAGACAGGGAATTCACCCCTCCACTTT.

The chain links TRBV30 to TRBJ2-7, with 7 positions matching TRBD1. The CDR3 has 15 residues. V shed 2 bases, J shed 2 bases, and the junction held 9 bases outside the gene matches. Germline loops: CDR1 GTSNPN, CDR2 SVGIG (reference sequence). The CDR3 sequence: CAWSTKDRNTYEQYF. DNA of the CDR3: TGTGCCTGGAGTACCAAGGACAGGAACACCTACGAGCAGTACTTC.